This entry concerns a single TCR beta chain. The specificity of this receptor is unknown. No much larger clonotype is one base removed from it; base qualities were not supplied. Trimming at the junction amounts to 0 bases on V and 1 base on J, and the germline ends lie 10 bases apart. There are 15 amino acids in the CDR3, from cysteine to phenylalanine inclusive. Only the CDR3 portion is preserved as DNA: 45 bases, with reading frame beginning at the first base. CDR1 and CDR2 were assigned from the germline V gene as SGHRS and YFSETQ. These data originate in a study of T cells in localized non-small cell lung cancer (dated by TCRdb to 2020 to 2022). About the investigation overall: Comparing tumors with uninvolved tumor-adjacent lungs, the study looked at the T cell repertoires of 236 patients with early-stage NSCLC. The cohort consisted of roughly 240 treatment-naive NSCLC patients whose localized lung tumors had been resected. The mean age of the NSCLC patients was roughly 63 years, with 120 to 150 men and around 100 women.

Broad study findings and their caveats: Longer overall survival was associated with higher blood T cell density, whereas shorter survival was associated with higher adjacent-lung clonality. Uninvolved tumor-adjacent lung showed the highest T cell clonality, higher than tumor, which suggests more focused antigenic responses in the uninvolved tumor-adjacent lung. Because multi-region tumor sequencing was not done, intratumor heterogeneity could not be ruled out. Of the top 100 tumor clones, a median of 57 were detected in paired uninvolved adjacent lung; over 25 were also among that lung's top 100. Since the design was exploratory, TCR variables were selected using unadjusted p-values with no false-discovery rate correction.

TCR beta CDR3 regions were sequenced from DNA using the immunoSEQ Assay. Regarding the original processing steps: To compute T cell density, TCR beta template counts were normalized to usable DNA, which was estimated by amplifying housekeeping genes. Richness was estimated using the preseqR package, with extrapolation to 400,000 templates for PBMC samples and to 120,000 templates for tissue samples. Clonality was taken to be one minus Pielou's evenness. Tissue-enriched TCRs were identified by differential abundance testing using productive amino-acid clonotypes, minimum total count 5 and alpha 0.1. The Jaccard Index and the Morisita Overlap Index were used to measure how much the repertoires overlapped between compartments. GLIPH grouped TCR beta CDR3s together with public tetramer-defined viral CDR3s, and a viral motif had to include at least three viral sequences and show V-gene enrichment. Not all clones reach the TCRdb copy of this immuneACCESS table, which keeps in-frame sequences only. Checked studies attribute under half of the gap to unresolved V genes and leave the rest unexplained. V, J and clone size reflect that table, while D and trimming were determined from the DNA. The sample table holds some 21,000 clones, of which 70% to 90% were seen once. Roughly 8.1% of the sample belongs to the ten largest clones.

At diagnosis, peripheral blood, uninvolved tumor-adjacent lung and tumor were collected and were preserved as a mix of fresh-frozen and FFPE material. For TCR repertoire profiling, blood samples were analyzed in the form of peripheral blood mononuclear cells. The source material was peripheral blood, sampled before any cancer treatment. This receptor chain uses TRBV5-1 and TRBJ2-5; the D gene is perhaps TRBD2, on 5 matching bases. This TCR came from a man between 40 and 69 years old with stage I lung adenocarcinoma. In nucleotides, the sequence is TGCGCCAGCAGCTTGGCCGGAGGAGGCCAAGAGACCCAGTACTTC. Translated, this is CASSLAGGGQETQYF.